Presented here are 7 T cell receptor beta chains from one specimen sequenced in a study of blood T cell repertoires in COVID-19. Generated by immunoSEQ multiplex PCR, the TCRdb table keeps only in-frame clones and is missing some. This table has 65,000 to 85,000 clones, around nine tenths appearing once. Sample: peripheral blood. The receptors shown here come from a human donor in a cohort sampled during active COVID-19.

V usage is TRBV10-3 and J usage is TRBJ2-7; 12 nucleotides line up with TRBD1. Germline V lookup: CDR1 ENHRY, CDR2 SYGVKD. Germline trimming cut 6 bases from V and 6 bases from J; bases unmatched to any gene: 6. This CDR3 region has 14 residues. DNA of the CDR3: TGTGCCATCAGCCCGGGACAGGGGGCAGGCGAGCAGTACTTC. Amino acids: CAISPGQGAGEQYF.

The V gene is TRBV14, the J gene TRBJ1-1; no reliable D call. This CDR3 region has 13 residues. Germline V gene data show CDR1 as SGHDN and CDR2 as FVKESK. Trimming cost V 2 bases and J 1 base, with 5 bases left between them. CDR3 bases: TGTGCCAGCAGCCAATCAGGGAACACTGAAGCTTTCTTT. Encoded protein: CASSQSGNTEAFF.

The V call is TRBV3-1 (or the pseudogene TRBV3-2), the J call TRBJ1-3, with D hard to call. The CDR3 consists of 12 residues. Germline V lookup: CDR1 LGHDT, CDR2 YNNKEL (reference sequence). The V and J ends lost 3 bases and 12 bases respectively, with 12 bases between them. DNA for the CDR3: TGTGCCAGCAGCCAGGAGGAGGGCCACATATATTTT. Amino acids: CASSQEEGHIYF.

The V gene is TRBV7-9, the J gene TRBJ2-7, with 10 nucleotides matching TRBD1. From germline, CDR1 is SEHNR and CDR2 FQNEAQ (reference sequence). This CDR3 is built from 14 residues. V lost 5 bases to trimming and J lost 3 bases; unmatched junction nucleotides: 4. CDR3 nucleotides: TGTGCCAGCAGCCCCAGGACAGGGGGCTACGAGCAGTACTTC. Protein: CASSPRTGGYEQYF. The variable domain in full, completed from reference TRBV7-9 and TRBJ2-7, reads DTGVSQNPRHKITKRGQNVTFRCDPISEHNRLYWYRQTLGQGPEFLTYFQNEAQLEKSRLLSDRFSAERPKGSFSTLEIQRTEQGDSAMYLCASSPRTGGYEQYFGPGTRLTVT.

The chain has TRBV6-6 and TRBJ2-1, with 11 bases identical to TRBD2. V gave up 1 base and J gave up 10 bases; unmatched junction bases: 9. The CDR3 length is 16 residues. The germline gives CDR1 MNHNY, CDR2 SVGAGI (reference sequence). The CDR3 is CASSYLHSGGAGEQFF. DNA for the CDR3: TGTGCCAGCAGTTACTTACATAGCGGGGGGGCCGGGGAGCAGTTCTTC.

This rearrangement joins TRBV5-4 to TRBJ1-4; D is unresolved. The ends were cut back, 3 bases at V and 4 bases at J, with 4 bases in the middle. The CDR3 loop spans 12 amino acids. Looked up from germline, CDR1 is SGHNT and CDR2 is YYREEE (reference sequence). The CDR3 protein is CASSSSNEKLFF. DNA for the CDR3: TGTGCCAGCAGCTCGAGTAATGAAAAACTGTTTTTT.

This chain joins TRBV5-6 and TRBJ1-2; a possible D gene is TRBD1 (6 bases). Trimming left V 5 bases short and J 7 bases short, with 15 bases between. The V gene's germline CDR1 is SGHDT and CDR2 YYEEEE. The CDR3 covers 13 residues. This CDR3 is CASSPTGPSGYTF. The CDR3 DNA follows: TGTGCCAGCAGTCCAACAGGGCCGAGTGGCTACACCTTC.